Following are 27 T cell receptor beta chains from one sample sequenced in a study of blood T cell repertoires in COVID-19. Here immunoSEQ multiplex PCR was the method, and the copy in TCRdb shows in-frame clones only, minus some. The repertoire holds approximately 450,000 clones, with around 89% as singletons. The sample comprised peripheral blood. The receptors stem from a woman aged 30 to 39 with acute or convalescent COVID-19.

The V gene is TRBV7-2, the J gene TRBJ2-1; 10 nucleotides line up with TRBD2. From germline, CDR1 is SGHTA and CDR2 FQGNSA. CDR3 length: 16 residues. Trimming took 2 bases from V and 3 from J; bases not matched to a gene: 4. CDR3 nucleotides: TGTGCCAGCAGCTTAAAGGCTAGCGGGGGCTACAATGAGCAGTTCTTC. This translates into CASSLKASGGYNEQFF.

This chain connects TRBV28 to TRBJ2-1; 15 nucleotides align to TRBD2. The germline V gene encodes CDR1 MDHEN and CDR2 SYDVKM. V trimming: 7 bases; J trimming: 9 bases; junction bases outside the gene matches: 10. The CDR3 sequence is 16 residues long. CDR3 bases: TGTGCCAGCATCCCGGGACTAGCGGGGGGACCGAGTGAGCAGTTCTTC. It encodes CASIPGLAGGPSEQFF.

This clone was counted a single time. The chain joins TRBV30 to TRBJ2-7; tentative D call: TRBD1 (6 bases). Germline-derived CDR1 and CDR2 are GTSNPN and SVGIG (reference sequence). The ends were cut back, 3 bases at V and 0 bases at J, with 15 bases in the middle. The CDR3 extends over 15 amino acids. The CDR3 DNA is TGTGCCTGGAGCAAAAGGACAGACTACTCCTACGAGCAGTACTTC. Protein product: CAWSKRTDYSYEQYF.

A remark on this clone: This sample includes further DNA sequences coding for the same CDR3. The chain combines TRBV19 with TRBJ2-1; D not resolved. CDR1 is LNHDA, CDR2 SQIVND, per germline (reference sequence). The CDR3 is 12 amino acids. Trimming took 9 bases from V and 1 from J, leaving 7 bases between them. CDR3: CASTSSYNEQFF. CDR3 in DNA: TGTGCCAGCACGAGTTCCTACAATGAGCAGTTCTTC.

The chain is built from TRBV28 and TRBJ1-5; 7 bases fit TRBD1. Trimming at V came to 5 bases and at J to 4 bases, leaving 14 bases not matched to a gene. The CDR3 length is 17 residues. Germline V gene lookup returns CDR1 MDHEN and CDR2 SYDVKM. The CDR3 coding sequence is TGTGCCAGCAGTCCGGGGGACAGTACCTTAGCAAATCAGCCCCAGCATTTT. This codes for CASSPGDSTLANQPQHF.

This clone was detected only once. This chain connects TRBV29-1 to TRBJ1-2, with 7 positions matching TRBD1. V dropped 6 bases and J dropped 8; count of bases not matched to a gene: 12. The length of the CDR3 is 13 residues. CDR1 is SQVTM, CDR2 ANQGSEA, per germline. The CDR3 DNA reads as TGCAGCGTGGGCGGACAGGCCGTAGGGGGCTACACCTTC. Translating it yields CSVGGQAVGGYTF.

The chain carries TRBV10-1 and TRBJ2-5; TRBD2 might be the D (5 bases). The CDR3 totals 14 residues. Trimming removed 5 bases from V and 0 bases from J, with 10 bases in between. Per germline, CDR1 WNHNN and CDR2 SYGVQD (reference sequence). CDR3 loop: CASSKDGNQETQYF. CDR3 in DNA: TGCGCCAGCAGTAAAGACGGGAACCAAGAGACCCAGTACTTC.

This chain connects TRBV12-3 or TRBV12-4 to TRBJ2-7, with a possible D match to TRBD1 (5 bases). Trimming took off 6 bases at V and 1 base at J, with 10 bases between the two ends. This CDR3 has 13 amino acids. CDR3: CASRGVISYEQYF. DNA for the CDR3: TGTGCCAGCAGAGGGGTGATTTCCTACGAGCAGTACTTC.

The rearrangement links TRBV5-6 to TRBJ2-2; D may be TRBD1 (5 bases). The V end was cut by 0 bases, the J end by 5 bases, with 11 bases between. Per germline, CDR1 SGHDT and CDR2 YYEEEE. CDR3 length: 15 amino acids. CDR3: CASSLGRGRTGELFF. The CDR3 coding sequence is TGTGCCAGCAGCTTGGGTAGGGGTCGTACCGGGGAGCTGTTTTTT.

The chain employs TRBV19 and TRBJ2-7; possible D gene TRBD1, 5 bases. Trimming stripped 4 bases from V and 5 bases from J, with 12 bases between. Germline lookup yields CDR1 LNHDA and CDR2 SQIVND (reference sequence). The length of the CDR3 is 13 residues. CDR3 DNA sequence: TGTGCCAGTAGTACCTTCGGACACGACGAGCAGTACTTC. It translates to CASSTFGHDEQYF. The whole variable domain, filled in from reference TRBV19 and TRBJ2-7, reads DGGITQSPKYLFRKEGQNVTLSCEQNLNHDAMYWYRQDPGQGLRLIYYSQIVNDFQKGDIAEGYSVSREKKESFPLTVTSAQKNPTAFYLCASSTFGHDEQYFGPGTRLTVT.

J is TRBJ2-7 and V is TRBV7-9, with D perhaps matching TRBD2 (5 bases). The V end lost 1 base, the J end lost 7 bases, and 11 bases lay between the germline ends. The germline V gene encodes CDR1 SEHNR and CDR2 FQNEAQ (reference sequence). CDR3 length equals 13 residues. CDR3 DNA: TGTGCCAGCAGCTTAGGTGGGGAGAGGGAGCAGTACTTC. Its translation: CASSLGGEREQYF.

This chain uses TRBV28 with TRBJ1-2; no clear D. Germline V gene lookup returns CDR1 MDHEN and CDR2 SYDVKM. Trimming cost V 4 bases and J 3 bases, with 15 bases left between them. The CDR3 is made up of 15 amino acids. CDR3 residues: CASSSRSSGDYGYTF. The CDR3 DNA reads as TGTGCCAGCAGTTCGCGGAGTTCCGGGGACTATGGCTACACCTTC.

The rearrangement joins TRBV5-8 to TRBJ1-5; 9 nucleotides align to TRBD1. There are 16 residues in the CDR3. V trimming: 4 bases; J trimming: 3 bases; junction bases outside the gene matches: 8. Germline CDR1 SGHTS, CDR2 YDEGEE. In nucleotides, the CDR3 is TGTGCCAGCAGCCCCTCCGGGACAGGGTTCAATCAGCCCCAGCATTTT. This codes for CASSPSGTGFNQPQHF.

V usage is TRBV28 and J usage is TRBJ2-7; D possibly corresponds to TRBD1 (5 bases). This CDR3 has 13 residues. Germline V CDR1 and CDR2: MDHEN, SYDVKM. Trimming cost V 1 base and J 6 bases, with 10 bases left between them. The CDR3 coding sequence is TGTGCCAGCAGTTTATACCAGGGTGGCGAGCAGTACTTC. This encodes CASSLYQGGEQYF.

The chain links TRBV21-1 to TRBJ1-4. TRBV21-1 is termed a pseudogene. The CDR3 totals 16 residues. The CDR3 DNA follows: TGTGCCAGCAGCTCGAATCCCGGGACAACTAATGAAAAACTGTTTTTT. Encoded protein: CASSSNPGTTNEKLFF.

V and J are TRBV9 and TRBJ2-7; the match to TRBD1 covers 9 bases. The CDR3 consists of 14 residues. CDR1 SGDLS and CDR2 YYNGEE come from the germline V gene. The V gene end was trimmed by 4 bases and the J gene end by 2 bases; junction bases not matched to a gene: 4. The CDR3 sequence is CASSLGQGTYEQYF. The CDR3 DNA reads TGTGCCAGCAGCCTGGGACAGGGAACCTACGAGCAGTACTTC.

The V and J genes are TRBV2 and TRBJ2-1, with 7 bases lining up with TRBD2. This CDR3 is 16 amino acids long. CDR1 and CDR2 (germline): SNHLY, FYNNEI. The J segment lost 7 bases and the V segment lost 4 bases, leaving 13 bases of the junction unmatched. The CDR3 protein is CASSGGGLGLGNEQFF. CDR3 in DNA: TGTGCCAGCAGTGGGGGAGGGCTGGGGCTTGGGAATGAGCAGTTCTTC.

The rearrangement links TRBV9 to TRBJ2-5; 8 nucleotides match TRBD2. This CDR3 is built from 16 residues. Germline V lookup: CDR1 SGDLS, CDR2 YYNGEE. After removal of 4 bases from V and 5 bases from J, the junction contained 13 bases not matched to a gene. Written as DNA, the CDR3 is TGTGCCAGCAGCACCGGGGGGGCGACCCGGACCGAGACCCAGTACTTC. Protein: CASSTGGATRTETQYF.

This clone occurred once. The CDR3: CASRAGALTNPGANVLTF. CDR3 in DNA: TGTGCCAGCAGGGCGGGGGCATTAACGAACCCTGGGGCCAACGTCCTGACTTTC. This chain uses TRBV2 with TRBJ2-6; D is perhaps TRBD2 (7 bases). Germline V gene data show CDR1 as SNHLY and CDR2 as FYNNEI. The CDR3 has 18 amino acids. The V gene lost 6 bases and the J gene lost 2 bases, with 20 bases spanning the gap.

This chain uses TRBV18 with TRBJ1-4; D uncertain. Per the germline V gene, CDR1 is KGHSH and CDR2 is LQKENI. Trimming pared 3 bases from V and 7 bases from J, leaving 12 bases between. This CDR3 has 14 residues. CDR3 sequence reads: CASSPGRYIEKLFF. The CDR3 DNA follows: TGTGCCAGCTCACCGGGCAGGTATATTGAAAAACTGTTTTTT.

The chain recombines TRBV28 with TRBJ2-7, with 8 bases lining up with TRBD1. Trimming cost V 5 bases and J 5 bases; bases outside gene matches: 8. CDR1 is MDHEN, CDR2 SYDVKM, per germline. The CDR3 length is 14 residues. The CDR3 nucleotides are TGTGCCAGCAGTCCGGACAGGGTATTCGACGAGCAGTACTTC. It specifies CASSPDRVFDEQYF. The full variable domain, rest sourced from reference TRBV28 and TRBJ2-7, is DVKVTQSSRYLVKRTGEKVFLECVQDMDHENMFWYRQDPGLGLRLIYFSYDVKMKEKGDIPEGYSVSREKKERFSLILESASTNQTSMYLCASSPDRVFDEQYFGPGTRLTVT.

This clone was observed a few times. The chain employs TRBV7-9 and TRBJ1-2; D might be TRBD1 (5 bases). The V end was cut by 4 bases, the J end by 3 bases, with 21 bases between. The germline V gene encodes CDR1 SEHNR and CDR2 FQNEAQ (reference sequence). The CDR3 covers 17 residues. The CDR3 is CASSSHEGWGEDYGYTF. CDR3 DNA sequence: TGTGCCAGCAGCTCCCACGAGGGCTGGGGGGAAGACTATGGCTACACCTTC.

The rearrangement joins TRBV27 to TRBJ2-2, with D perhaps matching TRBD2 (5 bases). Trimming stripped 5 bases from V and 4 bases from J, with 14 bases between. The CDR3 length is 15 residues. Germline-derived CDR1 and CDR2 are MNHEY and SMNVEV (reference sequence). CDR3: CASSPKRTGTGELFF. DNA for the CDR3: TGTGCCAGCAGTCCAAAGAGGACTGGCACCGGGGAGCTGTTTTTT.

The V gene is TRBV7-9, the J gene TRBJ1-5, with D hard to call. V dropped 5 bases and J dropped 3 bases, with 11 bases sitting between them. Germline V lookup: CDR1 SEHNR, CDR2 FQNEAQ (reference sequence). This CDR3 region has 14 residues. The CDR3 here is CASSRGEDNQPQHF. The CDR3 DNA reads as TGTGCCAGCAGCCGAGGAGAGGACAATCAGCCCCAGCATTTT.

The chain combines TRBV28 with TRBJ2-1; D perhaps matches TRBD2 (6 bases). Germline V gene data show CDR1 as MDHEN and CDR2 as SYDVKM. CDR3 length equals 15 residues. Trimming took 6 bases from V and 0 from J, leaving 12 bases between them. CDR3 residues: CASSLGGSSYNEQFF. The DNA of the CDR3 is TGTGCCAGCAGCCTTGGGGGGAGCTCCTACAATGAGCAGTTCTTC.

This clone was recorded only once. The CDR3 here is CASSTQGDTKNIQYF. The CDR3 DNA follows: TGTGCCAGCAGTACACAGGGCGATACCAAAAACATTCAGTACTTC. V usage is TRBV6-5 and J usage is TRBJ2-4, with D possibly matching TRBD1 (6 bases). V was shortened by 5 bases and J by 2 bases, with 13 bases between the two germline ends. The CDR3 sequence is 15 residues long. The V gene's germline CDR1 is MNHEY and CDR2 SVGAGI.

The rearrangement links TRBV6-5 to TRBJ1-1; weak D call: TRBD1 (5 bases). CDR1 and CDR2 from the germline V gene are MNHEY and SVGAGI. Trimming stripped 7 bases from V and 3 bases from J, with 12 bases between. The CDR3 runs 13 residues. The DNA for the CDR3 is TGTGCCAGCACCACGGCGGGGGACACTGAAGCTTTCTTT. It is translated as CASTTAGDTEAFF.